What follows are 15 T cell receptor beta chains derived from one specimen sequenced in a study of T cell clusters in autoimmune cytopenias. TRB was amplified by touch-down multiplex PCR, primer pools A and B combined. After re-calling the multiplex PCR reads, TCRdb lists one entry per CDR3 protein, DNA absent. This repertoire includes fewer than 3,000 distinct CDR3 sequences. TRB amplification used roughly 250 ng of peripheral blood genomic DNA. The sample was peripheral blood. These receptors came from a human donor with an autoimmune cytopenia or autoimmune hepatitis (not recorded which).

Frequency places this clonotype as medium-sized. The chain joins TRBV27 to TRBJ2-7. CDR3 length: 12 residues. CDR1 is MNHEY, CDR2 SMNVEV, per germline (reference sequence). The CDR3 reads CASGAVWYEQYF.

The rearrangement joins TRBV12-3 or TRBV12-4 to TRBJ1-4; without DNA, the TCRdb call of TRBD1 cannot be checked. CDR3 length: 16 residues. The CDR3 loop reads CASSPSGRPSTEKLFF.

This clonotype is deemed medium-sized by its frequency. The chain employs TRBV15 and TRBJ2-3; the TCRdb D gene call, TRBD1, has no DNA to confirm it. The CDR3 totals 13 residues. Germline V lookup: CDR1 LNHNV, CDR2 YYDKDF (reference sequence). CDR3 sequence reads: CATTERGPDTQYF.

The chain combines TRBV13 with TRBJ1-1. The CDR3 has 13 amino acids. Germline loops: CDR1 PRHDT, CDR2 FYEKMQ (reference sequence). The CDR3 region is CASSFTGNTEAFF.

V is TRBV30 and J is TRBJ2-7. CDR1 and CDR2 from the germline V gene are GTSNPN and SVGIG (reference sequence). This CDR3 region has 13 residues. The CDR3 loop is CAWRGGSYYEQYF.

V and J are TRBV13 and TRBJ2-1; no DNA is available, so the TRBD2 call from TCRdb remains unchecked. The CDR3 has 13 amino acids. Germline V gives CDR1 PRHDT, CDR2 FYEKMQ (reference sequence). CDR3 sequence reads: CASSLDGTREQFF.

According to its frequency, this clonotype is medium-sized. The chain recombines TRBV6-5 with TRBJ1-2; the D call from TCRdb, TRBD1, cannot be confirmed without DNA. The CDR3 spans 14 residues. CDR1 is MNHEY, CDR2 SVGAGI, per germline. The CDR3 loop is CASRPTGGSRGYTF.

CDR3 in amino acids: CASSLGASYEQYF. The chain uses TRBV7-6 and TRBJ2-7; without DNA, the TCRdb call of TRBD1 cannot be checked. CDR1 is SGHVS and CDR2 is FNYEAQ in the germline V gene. This CDR3 spans 13 amino acids.

The chain recombines TRBV29-1 with TRBJ1-1; lacking DNA, the TRBD1 call made by TCRdb goes unchecked. The CDR3 covers 12 residues. Germline V gives CDR1 SQVTM, CDR2 ANQGSEA. CDR3: CSVVQGGPEAFF.

Measured by frequency, this clonotype is medium-sized. The rearrangement joins TRBV12-3 or TRBV12-4 to TRBJ2-1; TCRdb reports TRBD2, a call that lacks DNA to check it against. CDR3 length equals 15 residues. This CDR3 is CASSFGRGYYNEQFF.

This CDR3 reads CASSLKDGWLETQYF. The rearrangement uses TRBV12-3 or TRBV12-4 and TRBJ2-5. This CDR3 spans 15 amino acids.

This clonotype is medium-sized by frequency. This chain joins TRBV6-5 and TRBJ1-2. CDR1 MNHEY and CDR2 SVGAGI come from the germline V gene. CDR3 size: 15 residues. The CDR3: CASRFDLGPNYGYTF.

This clonotype is classed as hyperexpanded by frequency. The J gene is TRBJ1-1, the V gene TRBV12-3 or TRBV12-4. The length of the CDR3 is 12 residues. CDR3 in amino acids: CASSLGLTEAFF.

The gene calls are TRBV7-6 and TRBJ1-5. The CDR3 contains 13 residues. Germline assignment: CDR1 SGHVS and CDR2 FNYEAQ. This CDR3 is CASSLDSDQPQHF.

This clonotype is labeled medium-sized based on frequency. J is TRBJ2-2 and V is TRBV20-1; the TCRdb call, TRBD2, lacks DNA for checking. Germline V lookup: CDR1 DFQATT, CDR2 SNEGSKA (reference sequence). This CDR3 is built from 18 residues. CDR3: CSARDLVAWRENTGELFF.